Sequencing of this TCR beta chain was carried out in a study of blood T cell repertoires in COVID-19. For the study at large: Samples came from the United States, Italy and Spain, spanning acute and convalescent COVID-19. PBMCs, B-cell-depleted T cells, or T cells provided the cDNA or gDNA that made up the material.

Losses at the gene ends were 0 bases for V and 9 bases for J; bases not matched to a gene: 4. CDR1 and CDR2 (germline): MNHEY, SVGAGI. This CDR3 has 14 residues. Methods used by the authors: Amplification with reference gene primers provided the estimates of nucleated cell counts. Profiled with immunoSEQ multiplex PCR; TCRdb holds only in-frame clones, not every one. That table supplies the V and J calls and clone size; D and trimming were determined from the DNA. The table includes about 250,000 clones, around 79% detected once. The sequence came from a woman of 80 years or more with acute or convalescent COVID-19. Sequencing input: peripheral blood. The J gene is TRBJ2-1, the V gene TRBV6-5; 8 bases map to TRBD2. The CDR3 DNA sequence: TGTGCCAGCAGTTACTCCGGGAGGGCAGGTGAGCAGTTCTTC. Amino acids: CASSYSGRAGEQFF.